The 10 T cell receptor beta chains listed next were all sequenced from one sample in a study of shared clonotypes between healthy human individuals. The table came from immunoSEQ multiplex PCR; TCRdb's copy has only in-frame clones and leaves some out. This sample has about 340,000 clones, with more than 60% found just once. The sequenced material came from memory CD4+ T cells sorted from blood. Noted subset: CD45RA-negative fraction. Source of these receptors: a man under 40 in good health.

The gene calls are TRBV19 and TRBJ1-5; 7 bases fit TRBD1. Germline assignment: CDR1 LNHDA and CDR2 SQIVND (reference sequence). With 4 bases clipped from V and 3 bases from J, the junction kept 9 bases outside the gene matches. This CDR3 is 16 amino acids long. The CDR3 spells CASSKRMTGLNQPQHF. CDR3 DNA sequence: TGTGCCAGTAGTAAAAGAATGACAGGGCTCAATCAGCCCCAGCATTTT.

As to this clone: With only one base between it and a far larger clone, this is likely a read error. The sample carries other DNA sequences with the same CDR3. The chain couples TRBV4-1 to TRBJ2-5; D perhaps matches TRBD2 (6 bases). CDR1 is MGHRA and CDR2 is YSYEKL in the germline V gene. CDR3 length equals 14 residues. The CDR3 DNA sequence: TGCGCCAGCAGCCAGTCCGGGACTCAAGAGACCCAATACTTC. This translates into CASSQSGTQETQYF.

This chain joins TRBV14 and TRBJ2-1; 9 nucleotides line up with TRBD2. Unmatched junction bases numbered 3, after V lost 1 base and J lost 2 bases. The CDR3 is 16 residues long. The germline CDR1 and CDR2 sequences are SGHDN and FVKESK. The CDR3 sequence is CASSQGPSGTYNEQFF. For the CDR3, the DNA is TGTGCCAGCAGCCAAGGTCCTAGCGGGACCTACAATGAGCAGTTCTTC.

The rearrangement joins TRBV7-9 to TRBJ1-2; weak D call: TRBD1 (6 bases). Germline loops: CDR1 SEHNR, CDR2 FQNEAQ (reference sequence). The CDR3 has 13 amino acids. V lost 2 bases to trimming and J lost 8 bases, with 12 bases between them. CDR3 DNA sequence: TGTGCCAGCAGCTTAAGGGAGGGGGACGGCTACACCTTC. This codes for CASSLREGDGYTF.

CDR3 in amino acids: CASSFGGSGPGTDTQYF. The CDR3 DNA reads as TGTGCCAGCAGCTTTGGTGGTAGCGGACCAGGCACAGATACGCAGTATTTT. The chain employs TRBV5-4 and TRBJ2-3, with D perhaps TRBD2 (6 bases). Germline V CDR1 and CDR2: SGHNT, YYREEE (reference sequence). The germline V and J ends were trimmed by 2 bases and 1 base, with 17 bases remaining between them. The CDR3 is 17 amino acids.

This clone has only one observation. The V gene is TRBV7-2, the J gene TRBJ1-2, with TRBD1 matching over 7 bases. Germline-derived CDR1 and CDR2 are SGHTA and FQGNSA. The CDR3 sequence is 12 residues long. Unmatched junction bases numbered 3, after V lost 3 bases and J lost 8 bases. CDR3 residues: CASSLTGKGYTF. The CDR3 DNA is TGTGCCAGCAGCTTGACAGGGAAGGGCTACACCTTC.

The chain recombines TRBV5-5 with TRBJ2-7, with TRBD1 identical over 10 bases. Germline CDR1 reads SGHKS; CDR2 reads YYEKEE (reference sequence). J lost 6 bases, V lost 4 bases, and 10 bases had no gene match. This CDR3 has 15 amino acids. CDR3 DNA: TGTGCCAGCAGCCCTGGGGGGACAGGGGCGGTCGAGCAGTACTTC. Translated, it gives CASSPGGTGAVEQYF.

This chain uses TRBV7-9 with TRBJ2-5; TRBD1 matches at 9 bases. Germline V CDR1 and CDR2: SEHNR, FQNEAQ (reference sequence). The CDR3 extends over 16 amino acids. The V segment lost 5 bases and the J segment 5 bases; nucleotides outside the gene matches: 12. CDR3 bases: TGTGCCAGCAGCCCCTACTCCGGGACAGGGTGGGAGACCCAGTACTTC. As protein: CASSPYSGTGWETQYF.

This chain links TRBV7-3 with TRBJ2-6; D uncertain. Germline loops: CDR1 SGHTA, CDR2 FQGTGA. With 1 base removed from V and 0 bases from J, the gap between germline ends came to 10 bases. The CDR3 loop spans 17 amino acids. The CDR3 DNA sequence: TGTGCCAGCAGCTTAATCCCCGCAAGCTCTGGGGCCAACGTCCTGACTTTC. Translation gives CASSLIPASSGANVLTF.

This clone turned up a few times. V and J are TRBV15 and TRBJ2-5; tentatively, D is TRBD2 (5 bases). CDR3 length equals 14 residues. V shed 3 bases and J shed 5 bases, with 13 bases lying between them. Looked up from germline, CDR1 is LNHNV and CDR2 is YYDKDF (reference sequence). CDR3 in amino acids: CATSRAPRGETQYF. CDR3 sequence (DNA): TGTGCCACCAGCAGGGCCCCCCGGGGTGAGACCCAGTACTTC.